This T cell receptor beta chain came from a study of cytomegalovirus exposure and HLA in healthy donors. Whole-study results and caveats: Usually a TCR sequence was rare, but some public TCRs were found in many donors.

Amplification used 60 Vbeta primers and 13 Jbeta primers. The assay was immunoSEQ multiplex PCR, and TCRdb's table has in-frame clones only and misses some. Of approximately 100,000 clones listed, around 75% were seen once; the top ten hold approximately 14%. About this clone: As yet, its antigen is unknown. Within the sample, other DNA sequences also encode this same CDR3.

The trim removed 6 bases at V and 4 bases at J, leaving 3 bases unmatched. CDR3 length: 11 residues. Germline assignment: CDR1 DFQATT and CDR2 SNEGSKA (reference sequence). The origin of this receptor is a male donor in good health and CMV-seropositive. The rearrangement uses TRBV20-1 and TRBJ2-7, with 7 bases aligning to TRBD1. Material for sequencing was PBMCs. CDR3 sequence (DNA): TGCAGTGCAAGGGACAGTTACGAGCAGTACTTC. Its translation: CSARDSYEQYF.